The 7 T cell receptor beta chains given below trace back to one sample, sequenced in a study of shared clonotypes between healthy human individuals. Repertoires were generated with immunoSEQ multiplex PCR, while TCRdb's copy carries only in-frame clones and drops some. The table has 2.3 million or so clones, 85% to 95% seen once; the top ten hold 0.35% to 0.5%. Source material: naive CD4+ T cells from PBMCs. Subset given: CD45RA+ positively selected. Every receptor here comes from a man younger than 30 in good health. Some clones in this sample may be carry-over from other donors' samples.

The rearrangement links TRBV5-3 to TRBJ2-2, with 11 bases lining up with TRBD1. TRBV5-3 is an ORF for which the function is uncertain. J gave up 5 bases and V 4 bases, and 13 bases lay outside the gene matches. The CDR3 runs to 18 residues. The CDR3 here is CARSGGPRTGGLTGELFF. CDR3 DNA sequence: TGTGCCAGAAGCGGGGGGCCCCGGACAGGGGGCTTGACCGGGGAGCTGTTTTTT.

The chain uses TRBV18 and TRBJ1-1; TRBD1 matches at 10 bases. Germline V gives CDR1 KGHSH, CDR2 LQKENI. The CDR3 loop spans 14 amino acids. V trimming: 5 bases; J trimming: 5 bases; junction bases outside the gene matches: 5. CDR3 loop: CASSARDRGTEAFF. Here the CDR3 DNA reads TGTGCCAGCTCAGCGAGGGACAGGGGAACTGAAGCTTTCTTT.

The CDR3 DNA reads TGTGCCAGCAGAAGGACTAGCGGTCATACCTCCTACGAGCAGTACTTC. It specifies CASRRTSGHTSYEQYF. This rearrangement joins TRBV27 to TRBJ2-7; 10 positions agree with TRBD2. The J segment lost 0 bases and the V segment lost 6 bases, leaving 8 bases of the junction unmatched. CDR3 length: 16 residues. Germline-derived CDR1 and CDR2 are MNHEY and SMNVEV (reference sequence).

V is TRBV5-1 and J is TRBJ2-7, with D unresolved. CDR1 and CDR2 from the germline V gene are SGHRS and YFSETQ. The CDR3 totals 14 residues. The V end lost 3 bases, the J end lost 6 bases, and 16 bases lay between the germline ends. CDR3 DNA: TGCGCCAGCAGCTCAGGCGTCCAAGGGCCCGAGCAGTACTTC. The encoded protein is CASSSGVQGPEQYF.

The J gene is TRBJ1-1, the V gene TRBV7-2; 7 bases map to TRBD1. From germline, CDR1 is SGHTA and CDR2 FQGNSA. The J segment lost 11 bases and the V segment lost 1 base, leaving 13 bases of the junction unmatched. The CDR3 spans 15 residues. DNA for the CDR3: TGTGCCAGCAGCTTAGACTTTACAGGGGTGGTGCGGGCTTTCTTT. This translates into CASSLDFTGVVRAFF. Full variable domain (rest looked up from reference TRBV7-2 and TRBJ1-1): GAGVSQSPSNKVTEKGKDVELRCDPISGHTALYWYRQSLGQGLEFLIYFQGNSAPDKSGLPSDRFSAERTGGSVSTLTIQRTQQEDSAVYLCASSLDFTGVVRAFFGQGTRLTVV.

The chain uses TRBV2 and TRBJ2-1, with D possibly matching TRBD2 (6 bases). Between the trimmed V and J ends, which lost 2 bases and 0 bases, there was a span of 8 bases. This CDR3 contains 15 residues. Germline lookup yields CDR1 SNHLY and CDR2 FYNNEI. CDR3 region: CASSEMGGSYNEQFF. The CDR3 region has the DNA TGTGCCAGCAGTGAAATGGGGGGCTCCTACAATGAGCAGTTCTTC.

This chain joins TRBV6-1 and TRBJ1-4; D remains ambiguous. CDR1 MNHNS and CDR2 SASEGT come from the germline V gene. Trimming removed 7 bases at V and 8 bases at J, with 17 bases between. The length of the CDR3 is 14 residues. CDR3 sequence: CASTGSGLGEKLFF. The CDR3 DNA follows: TGTGCCAGCACCGGGTCGGGCCTTGGGGAAAAACTGTTTTTT.